The rows below give T cell receptor beta chains drawn from one sample of a study of blood T cell repertoires in COVID-19. Profiling relied on immunoSEQ multiplex PCR, and the TCRdb table lists in-frame clones only, not all of them. The data contain about 430,000 clones, nearly 90% of them seen just once; the ten biggest clones take up about 1.5%. Sequencing was carried out using PBMCs or T cells enriched from blood (not recorded which). The receptors derive from a woman between 18 and 29 years old who had been exposed to COVID-19. Both conserved end residues are trimmed from each CDR3. The order of the fields is V gene, clone size, CDR3 protein. Size is omitted from some rows. Given values are once, few, many or a class for expanded clones.

TRBV9	.	ASSVEHGISYEQY
TRBV30	few	AWSRDRGSPLH
TRBV16	few	ASSQATGISYGYT
TRBV28	once	ASRLTGTGGEQY
TRBV28	.	ASSVARAYSGNTIY
TRBV18	.	ASSPLDSSGTDTQY
TRBV5-1	.	ASSMGLSFTDTQY
TRBV15	.	ATSPEGGNNQPQH
TRBV28	once	ASSQPGGPTKNIQY
TRBV7-3	.	ASSSPTSGYEQF
TRBV5-1	.	ASSAQSLTYNEQF
TRBV12-3/TRBV12-4	.	ASSTSGMKY